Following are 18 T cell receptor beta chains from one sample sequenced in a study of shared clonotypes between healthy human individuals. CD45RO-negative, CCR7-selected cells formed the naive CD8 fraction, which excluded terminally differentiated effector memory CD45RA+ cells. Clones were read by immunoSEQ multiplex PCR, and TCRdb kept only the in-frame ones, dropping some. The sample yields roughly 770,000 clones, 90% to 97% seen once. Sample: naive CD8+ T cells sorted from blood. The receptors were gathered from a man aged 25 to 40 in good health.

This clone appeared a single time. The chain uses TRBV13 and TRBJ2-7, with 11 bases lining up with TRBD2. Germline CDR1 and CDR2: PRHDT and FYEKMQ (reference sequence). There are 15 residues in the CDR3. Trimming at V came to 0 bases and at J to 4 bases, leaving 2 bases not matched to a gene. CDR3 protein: CASSLGVAGGYEQYF. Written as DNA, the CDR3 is TGTGCCAGCAGCTTAGGAGTAGCGGGAGGGTACGAGCAGTACTTC.

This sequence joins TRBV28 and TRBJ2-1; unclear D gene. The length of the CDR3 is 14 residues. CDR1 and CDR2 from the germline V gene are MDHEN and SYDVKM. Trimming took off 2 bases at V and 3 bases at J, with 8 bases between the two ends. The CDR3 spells CASSLISNYNEQFF. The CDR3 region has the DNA TGTGCCAGCAGTTTAATTAGTAACTACAATGAGCAGTTCTTC.

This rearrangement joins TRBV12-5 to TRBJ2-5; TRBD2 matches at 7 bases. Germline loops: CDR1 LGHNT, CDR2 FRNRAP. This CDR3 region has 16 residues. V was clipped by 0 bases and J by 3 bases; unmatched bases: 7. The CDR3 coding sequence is TGTGCTAGTGGTTTGGTACGGGAACGGGGGGAAGAGACCCAGTACTTC. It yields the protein CASGLVRERGEETQYF. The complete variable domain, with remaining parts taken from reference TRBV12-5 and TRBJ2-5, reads DARVTQTPRHKVTEMGQEVTMRCQPILGHNTVFWYRQTMMQGLELLAYFRNRAPLDDSGMPKDRFSAEMPDATLATLKIQPSEPRDSAVYFCASGLVRERGEETQYFGPGTRLLVL.

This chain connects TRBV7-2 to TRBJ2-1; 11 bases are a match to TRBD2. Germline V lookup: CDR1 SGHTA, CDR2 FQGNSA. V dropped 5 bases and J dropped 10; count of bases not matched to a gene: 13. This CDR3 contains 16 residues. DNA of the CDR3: TGTGCCAGCAGCACCTTCCCGTACACTAGCGGGAGCGAGCAGTTCTTC. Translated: CASSTFPYTSGSEQFF.

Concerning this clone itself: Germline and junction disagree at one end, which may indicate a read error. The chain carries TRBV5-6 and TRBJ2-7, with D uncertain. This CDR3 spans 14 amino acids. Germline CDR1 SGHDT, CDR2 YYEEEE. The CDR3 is CASSLEMVGYEQYF. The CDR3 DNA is TGTGCCAGCAGTTTGGAAATGGTAGGCTACGAGCAGTACTTC.

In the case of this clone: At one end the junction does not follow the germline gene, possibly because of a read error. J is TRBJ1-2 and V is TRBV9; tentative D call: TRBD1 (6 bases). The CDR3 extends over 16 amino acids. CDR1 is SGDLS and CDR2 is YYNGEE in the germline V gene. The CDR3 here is CAGSVAAQGPPSGCTF. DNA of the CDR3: TGTGCCGGCAGCGTAGCCGCGCAGGGGCCCCCCAGTGGCTGCACCTTC.

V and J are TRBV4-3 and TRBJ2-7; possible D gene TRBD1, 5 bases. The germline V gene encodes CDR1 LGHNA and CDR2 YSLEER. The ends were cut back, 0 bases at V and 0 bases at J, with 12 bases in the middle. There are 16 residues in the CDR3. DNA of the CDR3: TGCGCCAGCAGCCAAGATCTAGGGGCGAACTCCTACGAGCAGTACTTC. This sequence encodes CASSQDLGANSYEQYF.

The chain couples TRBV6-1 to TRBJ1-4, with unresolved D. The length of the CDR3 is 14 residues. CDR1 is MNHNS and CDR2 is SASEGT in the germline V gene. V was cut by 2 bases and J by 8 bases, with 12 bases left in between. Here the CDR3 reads CASSEFRVGEKLFF. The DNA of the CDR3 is TGTGCCAGCAGTGAATTTCGAGTCGGGGAAAAACTGTTTTTT.

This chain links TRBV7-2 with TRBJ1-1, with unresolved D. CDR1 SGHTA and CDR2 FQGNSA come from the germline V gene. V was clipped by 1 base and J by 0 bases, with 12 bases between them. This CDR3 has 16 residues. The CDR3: CASSLVARGLNTEAFF. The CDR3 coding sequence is TGTGCCAGCAGCTTAGTGGCTCGGGGATTGAACACTGAAGCTTTCTTT.

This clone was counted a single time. This CDR3 is CASSGRQAVNQPQHF. CDR3 sequence (DNA): TGTGCCAGCAGTGGTAGACAGGCAGTAAATCAGCCCCAGCATTTT. V gene TRBV6-1 combines with J gene TRBJ1-5, with D possibly being TRBD1 (6 bases). V dropped 4 bases and J dropped 4 bases, with 14 bases sitting between them. Germline CDR1 MNHNS, CDR2 SASEGT. CDR3 length equals 15 residues.

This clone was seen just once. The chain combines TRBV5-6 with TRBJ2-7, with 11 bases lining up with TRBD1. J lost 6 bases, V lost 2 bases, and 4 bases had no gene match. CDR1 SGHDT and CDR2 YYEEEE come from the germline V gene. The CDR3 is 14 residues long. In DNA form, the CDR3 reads TGTGCCAGCAGCTTCCGGGACAGGGGGTCCGAGCAGTACTTC. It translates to CASSFRDRGSEQYF.

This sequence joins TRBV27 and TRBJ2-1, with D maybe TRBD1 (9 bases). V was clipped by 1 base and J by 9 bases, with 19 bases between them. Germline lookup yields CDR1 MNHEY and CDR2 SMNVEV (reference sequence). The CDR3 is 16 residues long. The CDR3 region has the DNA TGTGCCAGCAGTTTATTTAGCGGGACAGGGTTCGGTGAGCAGTTCTTC. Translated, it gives CASSLFSGTGFGEQFF.

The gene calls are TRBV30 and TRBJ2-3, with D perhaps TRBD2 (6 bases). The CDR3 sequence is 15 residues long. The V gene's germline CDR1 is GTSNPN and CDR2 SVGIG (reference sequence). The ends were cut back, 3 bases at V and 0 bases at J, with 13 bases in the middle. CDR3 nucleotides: TGTGCCTGGAGCCGCATAGCGGTTAGCACAGATACGCAGTATTTT. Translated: CAWSRIAVSTDTQYF.

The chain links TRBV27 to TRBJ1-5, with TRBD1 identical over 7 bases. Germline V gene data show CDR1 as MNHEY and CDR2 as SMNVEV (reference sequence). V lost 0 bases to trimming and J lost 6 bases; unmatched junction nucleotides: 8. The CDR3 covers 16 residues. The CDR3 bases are TGTGCCAGCAGTTTATCATCAAAGGGGGCGGGTCAGCCCCAGCATTTT. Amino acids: CASSLSSKGAGQPQHF.

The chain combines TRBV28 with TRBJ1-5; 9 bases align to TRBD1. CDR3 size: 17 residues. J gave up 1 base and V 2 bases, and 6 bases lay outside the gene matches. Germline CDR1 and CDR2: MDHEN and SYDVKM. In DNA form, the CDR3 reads TGTGCCAGCAGTTTAGGTCCACAGGGGGCGAGCAATCAGCCCCAGCATTTT. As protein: CASSLGPQGASNQPQHF.

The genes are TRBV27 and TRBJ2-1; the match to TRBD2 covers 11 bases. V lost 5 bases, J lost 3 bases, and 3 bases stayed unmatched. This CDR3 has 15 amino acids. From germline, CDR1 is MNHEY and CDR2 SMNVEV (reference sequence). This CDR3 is CASSRGTSGYNEQFF. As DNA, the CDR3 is TGTGCCAGCAGTCGCGGGACTAGCGGCTACAATGAGCAGTTCTTC.

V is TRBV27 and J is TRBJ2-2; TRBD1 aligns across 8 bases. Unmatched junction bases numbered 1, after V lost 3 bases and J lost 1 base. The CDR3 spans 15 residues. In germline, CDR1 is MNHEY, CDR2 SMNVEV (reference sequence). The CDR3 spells CASSFGTGNTGELFF. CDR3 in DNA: TGTGCCAGCAGTTTTGGGACAGGGAACACCGGGGAGCTGTTTTTT.

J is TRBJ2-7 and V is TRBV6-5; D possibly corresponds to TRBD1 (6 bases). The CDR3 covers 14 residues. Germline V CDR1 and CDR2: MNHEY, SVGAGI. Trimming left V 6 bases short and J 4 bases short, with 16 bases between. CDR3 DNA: TGTGCCAGCAGCACCACAGGACAGATATACGAGCAGTACTTC. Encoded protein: CASSTTGQIYEQYF.